This is a list of T cell receptor beta chains from one sample in a study of cytomegalovirus exposure and HLA in healthy donors. Produced via immunoSEQ multiplex PCR; TCRdb's table is partial and in-frame only. The table records approximately 270,000 clones, 65% to 90% of them present only once. Sample: PBMCs. These receptor sequences come from a young woman in good health and CMV-seronegative. The CDR3 runs from the conserved cysteine through the conserved F or W. Fields, in order: clone size, D gene, V gene, J gene, CDR3 DNA, CDR3 protein. A D gene is named only where the DNA matches it firmly. Not every row has a clone size; where given, it reads once, few, many or a size class.

NA	TRBD1	TRBV5-4	TRBJ2-2	TGTGCCAGCAGCCGGACAGGAACCACCGGGGAGCTGTTTTTT	CASSRTGTTGELFF
NA	NA	TRBV7-2	TRBJ2-2	TGTGCCAGCAGCTTGGGGGACTACACCGGGGAGCTGTTTTTT	CASSLGDYTGELFF
NA	NA	TRBV2	TRBJ2-1	TGTGCCAGCAGTGAAGGAGCTTCACTTTCCTACAATGAGCAGTTCTTC	CASSEGASLSYNEQFF
NA	NA	TRBV9	TRBJ2-7	TGTGCCAGCAACAAGCAGGGAGGCTACGAGCAGTACTTC	CASNKQGGYEQYF
once	TRBD2	TRBV7-2	TRBJ2-5	TGTGCCAGCAGCTCAACTAGCGGGGGTTCCAGGACCCAGTACTTC	CASSSTSGGSRTQYF
NA	NA	TRBV27	TRBJ1-1	TGTGCCAGCAGTTTTCGGTCTGAAGCTTTCTTT	CASSFRSEAFF
NA	NA	TRBV11-2	TRBJ2-3	TGTGCCAGCAGCCCGGGGGTGCGGGATACGCAGTATTTT	CASSPGVRDTQYF
NA	NA	TRBV30	TRBJ2-1	TGTGCCTGGAGTTCAACAGGGTTCGATGAGCAGTTCTTC	CAWSSTGFDEQFF
once	TRBD1	TRBV27	TRBJ1-4	TGTGCCAGCAGTCAGGACAGGCCGTTGGGGAAACTGTTTTTT	CASSQDRPLGKLFF
NA	TRBD1	TRBV28	TRBJ1-1	TGTGCCAGCAGTTCGACAGGGGGCGCGAGCACTGAAGCTTTCTTT	CASSSTGGASTEAFF
once	TRBD1	TRBV2	TRBJ1-5	TGTGCCAGCAGAGCCAGGGGGGGCAATCAGCCCCAGCATTTT	CASRARGGNQPQHF
NA	TRBD2	TRBV19	TRBJ2-7	TGTGCCAGTAGTATATCAGCGGGGGCCTACGAGCAGTACTTC	CASSISAGAYEQYF
once	NA	TRBV6-5	TRBJ2-7	TGTGCCAGCAGAAACTGGAGCCCCCCCTGGGAGCAGTACTTC	CASRNWSPPWEQYF
few	TRBD1	TRBV6-5	TRBJ2-7	TGTGCCAGCAGTTACGCCGGGACAGGGGTTTACGAGCAGTACTTC	CASSYAGTGVYEQYF
NA	TRBD1	TRBV5-1	TRBJ1-4	TGCGCCAGCAGCTGGTTTACAGGGGGGGAATCTGAAAAACTGTTTTTT	CASSWFTGGESEKLFF
NA	TRBD2	TRBV11-2	TRBJ2-5	TGTGCCAGCAGCTTAGACCGACTAGCGGGGGAGAAGTTTCCTGAAGAGACCCAGTACTTC	CASSLDRLAGEKFPEETQYF
NA	TRBD2	TRBV4-3	TRBJ2-1	TGCGCCAGCAGCCAAGGCGGCGGGGGGGCGCCTGAGCAGTTCTTC	CASSQGGGGAPEQFF
NA	TRBD2	TRBV4-1	TRBJ2-5	TGCGCCAGCAGCCAAGATAAGGGCCAGCGGGAGGGTCGAGAGACCCAGTACTTC	CASSQDKGQREGRETQYF
NA	TRBD1	TRBV5-1	TRBJ2-5	TGCGCCAGCAGCCGGGACAGAACCCAAGAGACCCAGTACTTC	CASSRDRTQETQYF
NA	NA	TRBV7-8	TRBJ2-7	TGTGCCAGCAGCTACGGCGGCCGGGAGTACTTC	CASSYGGREYF
NA	NA	TRBV6-1	TRBJ1-4	TGTGCCAGCACGGAGCAGTTTGATGAAAAACTGTTTTTT	CASTEQFDEKLFF
NA	NA	TRBV11-2	TRBJ2-2	TGTGCCAGCAGGATGACAGTCCCGAGTACCGGGGAGCTGTTTTTT	CASRMTVPSTGELFF
NA	TRBD1	TRBV27	TRBJ1-6	TGTGCCAGCAGTTTGACAGGGAGTAATTCACCCCTCCACTTT	CASSLTGSNSPLHF
few	NA	TRBV4-1	TRBJ2-7	TGCGCCAGCAGCCAGCTCGACGGGTCCTACGAGCAGTACTTC	CASSQLDGSYEQYF
NA	TRBD2	TRBV11-2	TRBJ2-5	TGTGCCAGCAGCCGACTTAGCGGGGGGGAGAGGGAGACCCAGTACTTC	CASSRLSGGERETQYF
NA	NA	TRBV30	TRBJ2-7	TGTGCCTGGAGTGTAGGGGCAGTCCTTTCCGAGCAGTACTTC	CAWSVGAVLSEQYF
NA	NA	TRBV5-1	TRBJ1-2	TGCGCCAGCACCCTCTATGGCTACACCTTC	CASTLYGYTF
NA	NA	TRBV6-4	TRBJ2-7	TGTGCCAGCAGCCGGGAGATCGGCCACGAGCAGTACTTC	CASSREIGHEQYF
NA	NA	TRBV4-3	TRBJ1-4	TGCGCCAGCAGCCAAGATTCAGACTATAATGAAAAACTGTTTTTT	CASSQDSDYNEKLFF
NA	TRBD1	TRBV27	TRBJ1-5	TGTGCCAGCAGACTCGGGACAGGGAGCAATCAGCCCCAGCATTTT	CASRLGTGSNQPQHF
NA	TRBD2	TRBV11-2	TRBJ2-2	TGTGCCAGCAGCTTAAGGGCTAGCGGAAACACCGGGGAGCTGTTTTTT	CASSLRASGNTGELFF
few	TRBD2	TRBV10-1	TRBJ2-4	TGCGCCAGCAGTGACAGCCGGGGGGAAAACATTCAGTACTTC	CASSDSRGENIQYF
NA	TRBD1	TRBV10-3	TRBJ2-6	TGTGCCATCACCGGGACAGGGCGATCTGGGGCCAACGTCCTGACTTTC	CAITGTGRSGANVLTF
NA	TRBD1	TRBV25-1	TRBJ2-1	TGTGCCAGCAGTGGGAGACAGGGGTTCTACAATGAGCAGTTCTTC	CASSGRQGFYNEQFF
NA	NA	TRBV30	TRBJ1-1	TGTGCCTGGAGTGTACTATGGAACACTGAAGCTTTCTTT	CAWSVLWNTEAFF
NA	TRBD1	TRBV30	TRBJ1-1	TGTGCCTGGTGGACAGGGGGCGGGTACACTGAAGCTTTCTTT	CAWWTGGGYTEAFF
few	TRBD1	TRBV4-1	TRBJ1-2	TGCGCCAGCAGCCAAGATCGGACAGGCGGCTATGGCTACACCTTC	CASSQDRTGGYGYTF
NA	TRBD1	TRBV11-2	TRBJ1-2	TGTGCCAGCAGCCCATCGGCGGGACAGGGGTTATATGGCTACACCTTC	CASSPSAGQGLYGYTF
NA	NA	TRBV6-5	TRBJ1-6	TGTGCCAGCAGTTTTTACCTGGAGGATTCACCCCTCCACTTT	CASSFYLEDSPLHF
NA	TRBD2	TRBV5-1	TRBJ2-7	TGCGCCAGCAGCTTGGTGGCTAGCGGGAGTTCCTACGAGCAGTACTTC	CASSLVASGSSYEQYF
NA	TRBD1	TRBV19	TRBJ1-2	TGTGCCAGTGGGGGGACAGGGGTCTCTGGCTACACCTTC	CASGGTGVSGYTF
few	TRBD1	TRBV28	TRBJ1-1	TGTGCCAGCACCCTTCTTCCGGGACAGAAGGCTTTCTTT	CASTLLPGQKAFF
once	TRBD1	TRBV5-1	TRBJ1-3	TGCGCCAGCAGCCAAGGGGACAGGCCTTACTCTGGAAACACCATATATTTT	CASSQGDRPYSGNTIYF
NA	NA	TRBV21-1	TRBJ2-7	TGTGCCAGCAGCAAAGCGAGAGGGTTGTCCGTAGGCTACGAGCAGTACTTC	CASSKARGLSVGYEQYF
once	TRBD1	TRBV27	TRBJ2-2	TGTGCCAGCAGCTCCCCCCTCATCTTGACAGGGCTCACCGGGGAGCTGTTTTTT	CASSSPLILTGLTGELFF
NA	NA	TRBV9	TRBJ1-2	TGTGCCAGCAGCCCCCACTCCCCGGACAGCCACTATGGCTACACCTTC	CASSPHSPDSHYGYTF
NA	TRBD1	TRBV30	TRBJ2-4	TGTGCCTGGAGTTACGGGACAGGTCTAGCCAAAAACATTCAGTACTTC	CAWSYGTGLAKNIQYF